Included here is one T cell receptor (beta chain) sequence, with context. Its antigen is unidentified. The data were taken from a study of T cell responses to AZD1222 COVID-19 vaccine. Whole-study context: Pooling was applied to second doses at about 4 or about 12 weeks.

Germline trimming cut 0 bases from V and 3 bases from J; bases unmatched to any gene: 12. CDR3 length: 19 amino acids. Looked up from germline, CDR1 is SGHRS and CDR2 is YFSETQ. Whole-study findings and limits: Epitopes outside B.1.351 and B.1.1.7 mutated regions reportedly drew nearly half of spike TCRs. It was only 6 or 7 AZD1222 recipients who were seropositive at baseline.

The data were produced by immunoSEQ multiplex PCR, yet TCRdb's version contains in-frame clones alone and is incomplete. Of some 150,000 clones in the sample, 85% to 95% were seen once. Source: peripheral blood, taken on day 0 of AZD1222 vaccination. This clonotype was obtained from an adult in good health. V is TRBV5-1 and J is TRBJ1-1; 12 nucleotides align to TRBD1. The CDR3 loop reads CASSLDIFGTGGGDTEAFF. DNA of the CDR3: TGCGCCAGCAGCTTGGACATTTTCGGGACAGGGGGCGGGGACACTGAAGCTTTCTTT. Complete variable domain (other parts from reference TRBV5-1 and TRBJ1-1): KAGVTQTPRYLIKTRGQQVTLSCSPISGHRSVSWYQQTPGQGLQFLFEYFSETQRNKGNFPGRFSGRQFSNSRSEMNVSTLELGDSALYLCASSLDIFGTGGGDTEAFFGQGTRLTVV.